This T cell receptor (beta chain) was obtained from a study of cytomegalovirus exposure and HLA in healthy donors. Across the study: Within the Caucasian-associated ancestry cluster were roughly 79% of the roughly 380 genotyped donors.

PCR employed 60 Vbeta and 13 Jbeta primers. TCRdb's copy holds only in-frame clones and misses some; the assay was immunoSEQ multiplex PCR. Found here are 150,000 to 200,000 clones, around 68% of them singletons; the top ten hold about 2.9%. The CDR3 length is 14 residues. Germline V gene sequence: CDR1 SGHTA, CDR2 FQGNSA. Trimming at V came to 1 base and at J to 10 bases, leaving 6 bases not matched to a gene. In regard to this clone: The target antigen is unknown.

Regarding the study as a whole: Most TCR beta V segments were productive about 90% or about 30% of the time in an earlier analysis.

The sequence derives from a man aged 40-50 years in good health and CMV-seronegative. The sample taken for sequencing was PBMCs. The chain joins TRBV7-2 to TRBJ2-1, with TRBD2 identical over 8 bases. This chain's CDR3 is CASSLEAGGREQFF. CDR3 DNA: TGTGCCAGCAGCTTAGAGGCGGGGGGCAGGGAGCAGTTCTTC.